A selection of T cell receptor beta chains follows, all from one sample in a study of blood T cell repertoires in COVID-19. Produced via immunoSEQ multiplex PCR; TCRdb's table is partial and in-frame only. Of 20,000 to 25,000 clones in the sample, around 89% were seen once. Material for sequencing was peripheral blood. These receptors were obtained from a woman aged 55-69 years with active COVID-19. CDR3s include the opening cysteine and the closing phenylalanine or tryptophan. D genes are given only for firm matches. A row's size may be missing; if present it is once, few, many or a size class.

abundance	v_gene	len	d_gene	j_gene	CDR3aa	CDR3nt
.	TRBV15	14	TRBD2	TRBJ2-2	CATNILAGTGELFF	TGTGCCACCAATATACTAGCGGGGACTGGGGAGCTGTTTTTT
.	TRBV9	15	TRBD1	TRBJ2-3	CASSGRDRDLNTQYF	TGTGCCAGCAGCGGCCGGGACAGGGACTTGAATACGCAGTATTTT
few	TRBV7-3	15	.	TRBJ2-3	CASSFGNFRTDTQYF	TGTGCCAGCAGCTTCGGGAATTTTCGCACAGATACGCAGTATTTT
.	TRBV28	15	.	TRBJ2-4	CASSLLDSAKNIQYF	TGTGCCAGCAGTTTATTGGACAGCGCCAAAAACATTCAGTACTTC
.	TRBV5-1	13	.	TRBJ2-5	CASSITGQETQYF	TGCGCCAGCAGCATAACAGGGCAAGAGACCCAGTACTTC
.	TRBV5-4	14	TRBD2	TRBJ2-7	CASSLSGQNYEQYF	TGTGCCAGCAGCCTTAGCGGGCAAAACTACGAGCAGTACTTC
.	TRBV18	14	TRBD2	TRBJ2-7	CASSPGTSGYEQYF	TGTGCCAGCTCACCAGGGACTAGCGGATACGAGCAGTACTTC
.	TRBV3-1/TRBV3-2	12	.	TRBJ2-1	CASSQLRGEQFF	TGTGCCAGCAGCCAACTCCGGGGGGAGCAGTTCTTC
.	TRBV9	17	TRBD1	TRBJ1-2	CASSVGTGQSANYGYTF	TGTGCCAGCAGCGTAGGGACAGGCCAGTCTGCTAACTATGGCTACACCTTC
.	TRBV6-6	14	.	TRBJ1-4	CASWLTPVNEKLFF	TGTGCCAGCTGGCTGACACCGGTTAATGAAAAACTGTTTTTT
.	TRBV29-1	14	TRBD2	TRBJ2-1	CSVEWGGSYNEQFF	TGCAGCGTCGAATGGGGGGGTTCCTACAATGAGCAGTTCTTC
.	TRBV5-1	17	.	TRBJ1-5	CASSLGGTGYSNQPQHF	TGCGCCAGCAGCTTGGGCGGGACGGGGTATAGCAATCAGCCCCAGCATTTT
.	TRBV6-1	15	.	TRBJ2-7	CASSEKGGSPYEQYF	TGTGCCAGCAGTGAAAAAGGAGGCAGTCCCTACGAGCAGTACTTC
.	TRBV9	16	.	TRBJ1-3	CASSGDRPGSGNTIYF	TGTGCCAGCAGCGGTGACAGGCCAGGCTCTGGAAACACCATATATTTT
.	TRBV19	13	.	TRBJ1-1	CASSSGQNTEAFF	TGTGCCAGTAGTTCGGGACAGAACACTGAAGCTTTCTTT
.	TRBV7-6	15	TRBD2	TRBJ2-3	CASSLGTSGGHLQYF	TGTGCCAGCAGCTTAGGGACTAGCGGGGGCCATTTGCAGTATTTT
.	TRBV5-1	18	.	TRBJ2-3	CASSARVGGVAGTDTQYF	TGCGCCAGCAGCGCCCGGGTCGGGGGTGTGGCGGGCACAGATACGCAGTATTTT
.	TRBV6-5	15	TRBD1	TRBJ1-5	CASKVGGRRNQPQHF	TGTGCCAGCAAGGTAGGGGGCAGACGAAATCAGCCCCAGCATTTT